This TCR beta chain emerged from a study of T-cell memory formation after mild COVID-19 (dated by TCRdb to 2020 to 2023). Describing the broader study: Most TCR sequence clusters were specific to one of the two donors. In a couple of donors, T-cell clones that expanded and contracted after mild COVID-19 were followed by sequencing TCRalpha and TCRbeta repertoires longitudinally. The cohort comprised two young, previously healthy adult volunteers, one female and one male.

PBMCs were isolated by Ficoll-Paque density gradient centrifugation. V has 4 bases trimmed and J has 2 bases trimmed; junction bases matching no gene number 6. The CDR3 spans 15 residues, from the cysteine through the phenylalanine. Only the CDR3 region is kept as DNA, spanning 45 bases read in frame from base 1. The CDR1 and CDR2 encoded by the germline V gene are SGHRS and YFSETQ. In the case of this clonotype: The specificity of this receptor is unknown. No quality values exist for individual bases; no much larger clone is one base distant.

These reads were obtained on an Illumina NovaSeq 6000. cDNA libraries for TCRalpha and TCRbeta were prepared by 5'RACE using constant-segment primers, with sample barcodes and unique molecular identifiers added. RNA was extracted from every sample with Trizol reagent. Libraries were amplified in two PCR steps, with a second sample barcode and Illumina TruSeq adapters added in the second step. Sequencing of libraries was performed on an Illumina NovaSeq with 2 x 150 bp paired-end reads. Turning to the authors' computational methods: With migec v1.2.7, reads were demultiplexed and then collapsed into UMI-guided consensus sequences. Using mixcr v2.1.11, the UMI consensuses were aligned to TRA and TRB V and J templates and assembled into clonotypes. Expanded or contracted clonotypes were those called significant by both edgeR and NoisET, with noise models trained on biological replicates. For edgeR calls, the thresholds were a false discovery rate-adjusted p below 0.01 and a log2 fold-change of 1. As an exploratory analysis of dynamics, max-normalized trajectories of the 1000 most abundant clonotypes were examined by PCA with hierarchical clustering. The CD4 or CD8 phenotype of responding clones was assigned using the separately sequenced CD4+ and CD8+ repertoires. Clones were called with MiXCR by TCRdb after fastp trimmed the public reads at Q25, and only in-frame beta chains were retained. Each CDR3 protein gets just one entry, which takes the most common genes and DNA from the rows behind it. TCRdb assigned the V and J calls; the authors' analysis was not used. This sample comprises over 60,000 distinct CDR3 sequences, over 15% of them detected only once. The ten biggest clones cover about a third of the sample.

Study-level results and caveats: Balanced CD4/CD8 phenotypes were observed for clones contracting from day 15 to 85, whereas a bias towards CD4+ was observed for a second wave of clones expanding from day 15 to 37. Contracting CD4+ clones appeared mostly in the CM and EM memory subsets, whereas CD8+ clones were enriched in EMRA. Some responding clones were detected in pre-infection memory, which suggested that pre-existing cross-reactive memory T cells had joined the SARS-CoV-2 response. SARS-CoV-2 specificity of the second-wave clones peaking on day 37 was not confirmed. The study covered only two mild cases, and larger cohorts including severe cases with pre-infection samples were considered necessary.

The clonotype originates from an adult woman who had mild COVID-19 (a few samples of this study predate the infection). The sample titles of this study are shuffled in the database, so cell type and time point are left out; the donor was told from shared clones. Rearrangement joined TRBV5-1 to TRBJ2-5; 9 junctional bases match TRBD2. Material: PBMCs or a T cell subset sorted from them (not recorded which). The nucleotides read TGCGCCAGCAGCCCAGCGGGGGGCCAACAAGAGACCCAGTACTTC. This codes for CASSPAGGQQETQYF.